This T cell receptor beta chain derives from a study of molecular identifiers for immune sequencing clone quantification. General study results and limits: Highly expanded clones may be undercounted when identical TCR molecules share barcodes.

This CDR3 is built from 16 residues. V was clipped by 1 base and J by 0 bases, with 13 bases between them. From germline, CDR1 is DFQATT and CDR2 SNEGSKA (reference sequence). TCRdb reprocessed the PCR reads with MiXCR, giving one entry per CDR3 protein. Here the sample spans tens of thousands of distinct CDR3 sequences, about a fifth being singletons. For naive CD8 T cells, sorting used the CD8+CD4-CCR7+CD45RA+ phenotype. At least ten counts were recorded for this clonotype. Its target is not known. This receptor was taken from a human donor in good health. Some libraries in this study had Jurkat cell RNA spiked in. The specimen was naive CD8+ T cells from blood, with Jurkat cell RNA spiked in. The subset is: FACS-sorted CD8+CD4-CCR7+CD45RA+ naive T cells. The chain has TRBV20-1 and TRBJ1-5; D remains ambiguous. The CDR3 sequence: CSARAEGGPSNQPQHF. In DNA form, the CDR3 reads TGCAGTGCTAGAGCGGAAGGCGGACCTAGCAATCAGCCCCAGCATTTT.